This T cell receptor (beta chain) was sequenced during a study of cytomegalovirus exposure and HLA in healthy donors. The PCR was carried out with 60 Vbeta primers and 13 Jbeta primers. Libraries were prepared by immunoSEQ multiplex PCR; TCRdb keeps only in-frame clonotypes and omits some of them. The sample yields roughly 120,000 clones, approximately 70% seen once. As to this clone: The antigen remains undetermined.

This cohort consisted of healthy bone marrow donors. V lost 3 bases, J lost 9 bases, and 21 bases lay in between. Per germline, CDR1 LNHDA and CDR2 SQIVND (reference sequence). The CDR3 totals 15 residues. Study-wide results and limits: The listing of roughly 160 TCR beta chains classed them as cytomegalovirus-associated.

The sample was PBMCs. The receptor was isolated from a woman in her 30s in good health and CMV-seronegative. The V call is TRBV19, the J call TRBJ2-7; D might be TRBD1 (6 bases). This chain's CDR3 is CASSIINQGFAGQYF. The CDR3 bases are TGTGCCAGTAGTATTATCAATCAGGGGTTTGCAGGGCAGTACTTC.